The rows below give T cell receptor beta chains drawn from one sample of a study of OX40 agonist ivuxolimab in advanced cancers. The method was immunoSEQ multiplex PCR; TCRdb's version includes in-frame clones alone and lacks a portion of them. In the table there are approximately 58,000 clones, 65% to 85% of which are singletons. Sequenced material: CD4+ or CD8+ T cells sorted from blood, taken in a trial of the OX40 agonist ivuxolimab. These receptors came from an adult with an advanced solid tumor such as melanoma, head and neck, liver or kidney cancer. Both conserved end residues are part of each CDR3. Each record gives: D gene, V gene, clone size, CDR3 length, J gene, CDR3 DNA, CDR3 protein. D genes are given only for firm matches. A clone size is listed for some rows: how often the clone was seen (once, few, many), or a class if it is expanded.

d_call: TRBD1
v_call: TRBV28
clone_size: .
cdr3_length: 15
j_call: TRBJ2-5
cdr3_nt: TGTGCCAGCAGTTTAATACTGGGACAGGAAGAGACCCAGTACTTC
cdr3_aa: CASSLILGQEETQYF

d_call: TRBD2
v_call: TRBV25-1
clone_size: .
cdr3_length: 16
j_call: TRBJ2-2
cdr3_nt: TGTGCCAGCACGGGGGGGCCTGACGCGAACACCGGGGAGCTGTTTTTT
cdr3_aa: CASTGGPDANTGELFF

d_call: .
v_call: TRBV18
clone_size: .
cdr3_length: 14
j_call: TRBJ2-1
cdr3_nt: TGTGCCAGCTCAAGGGAAGGGGACTCGGCGGGGCAGTTCTTC
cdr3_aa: CASSREGDSAGQFF

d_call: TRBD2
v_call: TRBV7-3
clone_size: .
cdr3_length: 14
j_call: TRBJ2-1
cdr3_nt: TGTGCCAGCAGCGAAACTAGCGTTCTGGATGAGCAGTTCTTC
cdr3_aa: CASSETSVLDEQFF

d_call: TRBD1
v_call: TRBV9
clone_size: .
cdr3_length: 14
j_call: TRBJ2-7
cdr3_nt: TGTGCCAGCAGCGAGGGACAGGCGGCCTACGAGCAGTACTTC
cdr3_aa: CASSEGQAAYEQYF

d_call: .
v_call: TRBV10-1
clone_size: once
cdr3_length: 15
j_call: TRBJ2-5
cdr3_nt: TGCGCCAGCAGCCAGACAAGCCAAGGGAGGGAGACCCAGTACTTC
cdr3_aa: CASSQTSQGRETQYF

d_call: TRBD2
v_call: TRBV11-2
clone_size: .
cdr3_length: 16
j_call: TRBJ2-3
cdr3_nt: TGTGCCAGCAGCTTAGATGGGCCGGGAGGCGCAGATACGCAGTATTTT
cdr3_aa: CASSLDGPGGADTQYF

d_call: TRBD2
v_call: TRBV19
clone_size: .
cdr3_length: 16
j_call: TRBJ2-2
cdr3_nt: TGTGCCAGTAGTATTTCCAGCGGGGGGGCCATTGGGGAGCTGTTTTTT
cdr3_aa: CASSISSGGAIGELFF

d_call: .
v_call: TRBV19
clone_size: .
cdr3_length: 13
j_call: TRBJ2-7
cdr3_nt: TGTGCCAGTAGTACAGTCCCTGCCTACGAGCAGTACTTC
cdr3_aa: CASSTVPAYEQYF

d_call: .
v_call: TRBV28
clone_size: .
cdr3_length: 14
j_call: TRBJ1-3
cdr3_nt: TGTGCCAGCAGTAGGGGAGGTACAGGGAACACCATATATTTT
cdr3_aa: CASSRGGTGNTIYF

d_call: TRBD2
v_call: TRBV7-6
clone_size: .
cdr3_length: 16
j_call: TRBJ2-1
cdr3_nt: TGTGCCAGCAGTTTAATTAGCGGGAACTCCTACAATGAGCAGTTCTTC
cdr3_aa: CASSLISGNSYNEQFF

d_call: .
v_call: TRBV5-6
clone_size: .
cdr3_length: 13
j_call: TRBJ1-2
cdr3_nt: TGTGCCAGCAGCTTGAGTAGGGGCCGAGGCTACACCTTC
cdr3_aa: CASSLSRGRGYTF

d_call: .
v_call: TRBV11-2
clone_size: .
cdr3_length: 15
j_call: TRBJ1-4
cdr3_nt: TGTGCCAGCAGCTTCAACGGGGGCCGAAATGAAAAACTGTTTTTT
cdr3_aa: CASSFNGGRNEKLFF

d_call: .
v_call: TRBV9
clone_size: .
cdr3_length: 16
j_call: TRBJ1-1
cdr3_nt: TGTGCCAGCAGCGTAGGTCCGGGGGAGACGGACACTGAAGCTTTCTTT
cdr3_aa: CASSVGPGETDTEAFF

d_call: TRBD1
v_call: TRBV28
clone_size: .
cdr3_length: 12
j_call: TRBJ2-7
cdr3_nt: TGTGCCAGCAGTTCCAGGGGGCACGAGCAGTACTTC
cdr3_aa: CASSSRGHEQYF

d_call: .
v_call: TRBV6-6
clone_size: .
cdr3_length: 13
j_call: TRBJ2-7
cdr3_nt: TGTGCCAGCACTGTTGGACCGTCCTACGAGCAGTACTTC
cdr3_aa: CASTVGPSYEQYF

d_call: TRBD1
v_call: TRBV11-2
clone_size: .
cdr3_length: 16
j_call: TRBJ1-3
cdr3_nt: TGTGCCAGCAGCCACCCCGGGACAGGCCTTGGAAACACCATATATTTT
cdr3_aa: CASSHPGTGLGNTIYF

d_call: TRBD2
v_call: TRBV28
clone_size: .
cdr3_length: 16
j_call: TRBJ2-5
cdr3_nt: TGTGCCAGCAGTTTCCCCGGGACTAGCGGACAAGAGACCCAGTACTTC
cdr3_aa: CASSFPGTSGQETQYF

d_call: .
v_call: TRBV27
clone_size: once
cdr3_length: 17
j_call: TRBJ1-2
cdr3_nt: TGTGCCAGCAGTGCACAACCCCTGGGGGCAGGGAAGAATGGCTACACCTTC
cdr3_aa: CASSAQPLGAGKNGYTF

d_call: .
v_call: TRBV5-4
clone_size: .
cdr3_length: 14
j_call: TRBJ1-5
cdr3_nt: TGTGCCAGCAGCTCCGGGACCCTTTATCAGCCCCAGCATTTT
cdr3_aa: CASSSGTLYQPQHF

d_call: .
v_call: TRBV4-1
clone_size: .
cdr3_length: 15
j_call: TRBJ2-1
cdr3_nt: TGCGCCAGCAGCCAAGCGGGGACCCTCGACAATGAGCAGTTCTTC
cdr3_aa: CASSQAGTLDNEQFF

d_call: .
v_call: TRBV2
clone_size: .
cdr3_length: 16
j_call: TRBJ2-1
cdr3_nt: TGTGCCAGCAGTGGTCCAGGGAAGTTATCCTACAATGAGCAGTTCTTC
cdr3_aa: CASSGPGKLSYNEQFF

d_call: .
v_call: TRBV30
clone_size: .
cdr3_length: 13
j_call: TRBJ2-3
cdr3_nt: TGTGCCTGGAGTTTCCCGCCCACAGATACGCAGTATTTT
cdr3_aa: CAWSFPPTDTQYF

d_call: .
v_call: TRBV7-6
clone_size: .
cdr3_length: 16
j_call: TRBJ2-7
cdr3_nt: TGTGCCAGCAGCTTAGGTGGGGGGTATAGCTCCTACGAGCAGTACTTC
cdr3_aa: CASSLGGGYSSYEQYF

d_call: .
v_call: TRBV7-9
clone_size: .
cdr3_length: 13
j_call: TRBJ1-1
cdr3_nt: TGTGCCAGCAGCTTATGGACAGACACTGAAGCTTTCTTT
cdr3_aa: CASSLWTDTEAFF

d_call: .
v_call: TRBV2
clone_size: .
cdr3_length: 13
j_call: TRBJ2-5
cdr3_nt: TGTGCCAGTGAAAGGGAGCATCAAGAGACCCAGTACTTC
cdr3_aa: CASEREHQETQYF

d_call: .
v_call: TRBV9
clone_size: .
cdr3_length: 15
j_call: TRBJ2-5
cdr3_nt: TGTGCCAGCAGCCCTGGGGGGACATGGCAGGAGACCCAGTACTTC
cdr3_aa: CASSPGGTWQETQYF

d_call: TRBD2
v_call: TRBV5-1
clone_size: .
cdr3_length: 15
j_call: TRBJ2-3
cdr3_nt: TGCGCCAGCAGGGCTAGCGGGGATTCCACAGATACGCAGTATTTT
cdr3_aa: CASRASGDSTDTQYF

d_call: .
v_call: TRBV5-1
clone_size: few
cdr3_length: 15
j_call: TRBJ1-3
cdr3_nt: TGCGCCAGCAGCTTGGTAGGGGAATCTGGAAACACCATATATTTT
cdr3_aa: CASSLVGESGNTIYF

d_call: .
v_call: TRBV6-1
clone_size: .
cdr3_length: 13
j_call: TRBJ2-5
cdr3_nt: TGTGCCAGCAGTGAAGGAAAATCAGGGACCCAGTACTTC
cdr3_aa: CASSEGKSGTQYF

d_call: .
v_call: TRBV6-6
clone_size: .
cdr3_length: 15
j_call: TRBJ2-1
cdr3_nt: TGTGCCAGCATTCAGACTGATCCTTCCTACAATGAGCAGTTCTTC
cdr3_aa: CASIQTDPSYNEQFF

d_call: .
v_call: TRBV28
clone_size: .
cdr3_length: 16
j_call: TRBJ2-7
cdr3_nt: TGTGCCAGCAGTACTCCCGATGCCAGGGATGCCTACGAGCAGTACTTC
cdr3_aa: CASSTPDARDAYEQYF

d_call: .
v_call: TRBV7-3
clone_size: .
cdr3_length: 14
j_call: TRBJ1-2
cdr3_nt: TGTGCCAGCAGCTTAAGTCGCCAAGGTCCCGGCTACACCTTC
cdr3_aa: CASSLSRQGPGYTF

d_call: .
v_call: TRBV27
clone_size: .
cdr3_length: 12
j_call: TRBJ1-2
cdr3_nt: TGTGCCAGCAGTTCCCGGGGGACCGGCTACACCTTC
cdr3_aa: CASSSRGTGYTF

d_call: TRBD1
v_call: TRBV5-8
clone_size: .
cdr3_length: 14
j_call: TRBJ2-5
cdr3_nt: TGTGCCAGCACGACAGGGGGCCAGGAAGAGACCCAGTACTTC
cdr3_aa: CASTTGGQEETQYF

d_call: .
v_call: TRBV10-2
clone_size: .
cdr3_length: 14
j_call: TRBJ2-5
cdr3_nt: TGCGCCAGCAGTGTCACGGCGACCCAAGAGACCCAGTACTTC
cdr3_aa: CASSVTATQETQYF

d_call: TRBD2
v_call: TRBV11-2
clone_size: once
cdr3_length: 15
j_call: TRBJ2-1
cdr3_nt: TGTGCCAGCAGCTTAGGTCTAGCGGGGGGAAATGAGCAGTTCTTC
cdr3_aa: CASSLGLAGGNEQFF

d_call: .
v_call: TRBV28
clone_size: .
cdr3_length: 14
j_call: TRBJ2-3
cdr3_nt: TGTGCCAGCAGTATTTCTGGGGGGACGGATACGCAGTATTTT
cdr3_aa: CASSISGGTDTQYF